This passage covers 17 T cell receptor beta chains from one sample sequenced in a study of CD8 T cells in ankylosing spondylitis. TCRdb used MiXCR to reprocess the 5' RACE reads, holding one entry per CDR3 protein. This table has a few hundred thousand distinct CDR3 sequences, under 20% appearing once. Sequencing used blood, either unsorted or a sorted T cell fraction (not recorded which). All receptors derive from a male donor with ankylosing spondylitis or in good health (not recorded which).

The chain employs TRBV11-3 and TRBJ2-1; the match to TRBD2 covers 15 bases. Germline V gives CDR1 SGHNT, CDR2 YENEEA. This CDR3 region has 17 residues. V gave up 5 bases and J gave up 9 bases; unmatched junction bases: 11. CDR3 sequence (DNA): TGTGCCAGCAGCCCCCGGACTAGCGGGAGGGCCAATACTGAGCAGTTCTTC. Translating gives CASSPRTSGRANTEQFF.

This clonotype was seen only once. V and J are TRBV3-1 and TRBJ2-2, with TRBD2 identical over 14 bases. The CDR3 loop spans 19 amino acids. Per germline, CDR1 LGHDT and CDR2 YNNKEL (reference sequence). V was pared by 4 bases and J by 1 base, with 8 bases of the junction left unmatched. CDR3 amino acids: CASSRWTSGRSVNTGELFF. In DNA, the CDR3 is TGTGCCAGCAGCCGCTGGACTAGCGGGAGGTCAGTGAACACCGGGGAGCTGTTTTTT.

The rearrangement links TRBV5-1 to TRBJ2-1; TRBD2 matches 7 bases. From germline, CDR1 is SGHRS and CDR2 YFSETQ. After removal of 1 base from V and 4 bases from J, the junction contained 14 bases not matched to a gene. The CDR3 runs to 18 residues. CDR3 nucleotide sequence: TGCGCCAGCAGCTTGACTAGCGTCGTGGGATCCGGATACAATGAGCAGTTCTTC. This sequence encodes CASSLTSVVGSGYNEQFF. The full variable domain, rest sourced from reference TRBV5-1 and TRBJ2-1, is KAGVTQTPRYLIKTRGQQVTLSCSPISGHRSVSWYQQTPGQGLQFLFEYFSETQRNKGNFPGRFSGRQFSNSRSEMNVSTLELGDSALYLCASSLTSVVGSGYNEQFFGPGTRLTVL.

This clonotype was detected only a few times. The DNA of the CDR3 is TGCAGTGCTATCCCGCAGGGGGCATGGGAGACCCAGTACTTC. Translating it yields CSAIPQGAWETQYF. The chain joins TRBV20-1 to TRBJ2-5; 8 bases match TRBD1. The CDR3 is 14 amino acids. Germline assignment: CDR1 DFQATT and CDR2 SNEGSKA (reference sequence). V lost 4 bases to trimming and J lost 5 bases; unmatched junction nucleotides: 9.

This clonotype was picked up many times. The chain uses TRBV5-6 and TRBJ2-7; TRBD2 agrees at 13 bases. Per germline, CDR1 SGHDT and CDR2 YYEEEE. The CDR3 is made up of 15 amino acids. The ends lost 4 bases at V and 9 bases at J; junction bases unmatched: 10. CDR3 nucleotide sequence: TGTGCCAGCAGCGACACTAGCGGGAGGGCTTTAGTGCAGTACTTC. Protein: CASSDTSGRALVQYF.

The chain couples TRBV6-2 or TRBV6-3 to TRBJ2-3; D is unresolved. Germline V lookup: CDR1 MNHEY, CDR2 SVGEGT. Trimming shortened V by 3 bases and J by 0 bases, and 19 bases separated the two germline ends. The CDR3 extends over 18 amino acids. CDR3 region: CASSYNLVRGPSTDTQYF. The CDR3 coding sequence is TGTGCCAGCAGTTATAATTTGGTCAGAGGACCTAGCACAGATACGCAGTATTTT.

Ten or more counts support this clonotype. The rearrangement uses TRBV27 and TRBJ1-1; possible D gene TRBD1, 6 bases. Trimming took off 5 bases at V and 4 bases at J, with 11 bases between the two ends. The CDR3 contains 13 residues. Germline-derived CDR1 and CDR2 are MNHEY and SMNVEV (reference sequence). CDR3 residues: CASSPGVATEAFF. The CDR3 nucleotides read TGTGCCAGCAGTCCAGGGGTGGCCACTGAAGCTTTCTTT.

The chain recombines TRBV9 with TRBJ2-2; 7 bases match TRBD2. With 1 base clipped from V and 1 base from J, the junction kept 7 bases outside the gene matches. Germline V gene sequence: CDR1 SGDLS, CDR2 YYNGEE. This CDR3 contains 17 residues. CDR3 DNA: TGTGCCAGCAGCGTATCGAAAGGACTAGTGAACACCGGGGAGCTGTTTTTT. The encoded protein is CASSVSKGLVNTGELFF.

The CDR3 region has the DNA TGCAGCGTTTCCTCCACCCGACTAGCGGGAGCCTACAATGAGCAGTTCTTC. This codes for CSVSSTRLAGAYNEQFF. The chain couples TRBV29-1 to TRBJ2-1; 12 positions agree with TRBD2. J lost 2 bases, V lost 5 bases, and 10 bases had no gene match. CDR1 and CDR2 from the germline V gene are SQVTM and ANQGSEA. The CDR3 is 17 amino acids.

This clonotype was recorded at least ten times. This chain uses TRBV29-1 with TRBJ2-1; 8 nucleotides match TRBD2. The junction had 10 bases not matched to a gene; V was cut back by 6 bases and J by 3 bases. The CDR3 loop spans 15 amino acids. Germline CDR1 reads SQVTM; CDR2 reads ANQGSEA. CDR3 region: CSVSSLAGIYNEQFF. The CDR3 nucleotides read TGCAGCGTCTCCAGCCTAGCGGGTATCTACAATGAGCAGTTCTTC.

The CDR3 region is CSAAQPDRLNTEAFF. In nucleotides, the CDR3 is TGCAGTGCGGCTCAACCGGACAGACTGAACACTGAAGCTTTCTTT. The gene calls are TRBV20-1 and TRBJ1-1; D perhaps matches TRBD1 (6 bases). V lost 6 bases to trimming and J lost 0 bases, with 17 bases between them. The length of the CDR3 is 15 residues. Germline lookup yields CDR1 DFQATT and CDR2 SNEGSKA (reference sequence).

Ten or more counts support this clonotype. The V gene is TRBV3-1, the J gene TRBJ2-2; TRBD2 agrees at 8 bases. This CDR3 contains 19 residues. Trimming took 0 bases from V and 4 from J; bases not matched to a gene: 13. Germline-derived CDR1 and CDR2 are LGHDT and YNNKEL (reference sequence). CDR3 protein: CASSQDHGPELAGTGELFF. The CDR3 DNA sequence: TGTGCCAGCAGCCAAGATCACGGCCCAGAGCTAGCGGGCACCGGGGAGCTGTTTTTT.

The table lists this clonotype with many counts. CDR3 protein: CASSYVGGEETQYF. CDR3 in DNA: TGTGCCAGCAGTTATGTGGGAGGGGAAGAGACCCAGTACTTC. V is TRBV6-5 and J is TRBJ2-5, with TRBD2 matching over 7 bases. V was pared by 3 bases and J by 3 bases, with 4 bases of the junction left unmatched. Per the germline V gene, CDR1 is MNHEY and CDR2 is SVGAGI. The CDR3 length is 14 residues.

The chain has TRBV29-1 and TRBJ1-5, with 8 bases fitting TRBD1. Per the germline V gene, CDR1 is SQVTM and CDR2 is ANQGSEA. Germline trimming cut 6 bases from V and 0 bases from J; bases unmatched to any gene: 7. The CDR3 contains 15 residues. CDR3 loop: CSVRVTGDSNQPQHF. The CDR3 DNA reads as TGCAGCGTGAGAGTGACAGGGGATAGCAATCAGCCCCAGCATTTT.

The chain uses TRBV7-9 and TRBJ2-1, with 9 positions matching TRBD1. V gave up 5 bases and J gave up 6 bases; unmatched junction bases: 11. Germline CDR1 is SEHNR and CDR2 is FQNEAQ (reference sequence). There are 16 residues in the CDR3. The CDR3 DNA follows: TGTGCCAGCAGCCCACCCGGGACAGGGTATCCCAATGAGCAGTTCTTC. Translation: CASSPPGTGYPNEQFF.

The CDR3 spells CASSVGLAGVDEQFF. Here the CDR3 DNA reads TGTGCCAGCAGCGTCGGCCTAGCGGGGGTTGATGAGCAGTTCTTC. V is TRBV9 and J is TRBJ2-1; 10 nucleotides match TRBD2. The V and J ends lost 2 bases and 8 bases, in that order; junction bases with no gene match: 7. Germline-derived CDR1 and CDR2 are SGDLS and YYNGEE. This CDR3 has 15 amino acids.

This clonotype was picked up a small number of times. This sequence joins TRBV12-3 or TRBV12-4 and TRBJ2-2; D gene uncertain. V was pared by 6 bases and J by 0 bases, with 11 bases between. This CDR3 comprises 15 residues. In DNA, the CDR3 is TGTGCCAGCAGCCCGGCGGATGCGAACACCGGGGAGCTGTTTTTT. As protein: CASSPADANTGELFF.